The clone carrying this T cell receptor (beta chain) showed up just once. V was pared by 3 bases and J by 2 bases, with 17 bases between. CDR1 is LNHDA, CDR2 SQIVND, per germline (reference sequence). This CDR3 spans 18 amino acids. The entry originates in a study of blood T cell repertoires in COVID-19. Looking at the study overall: Sample material is recorded as cDNA or gDNA derived from T cells, B-cell-depleted T cells, or PBMCs.

Using immunoSEQ multiplex PCR, the repertoire was profiled, and TCRdb retains in-frame clones only, with some absent. The data contain about 400,000 clones, 75% to 90% of them seen just once; the ten biggest clones take up just over 7%. The sequencing input was peripheral blood. The clonotype comes from a woman aged 55-70 years with COVID-19, enrolled during active disease. This rearrangement joins TRBV19 to TRBJ2-6, with D maybe TRBD2 (5 bases). The CDR3 is CASSIRGIRATGANVLTF. The CDR3 nucleotides are TGTGCCAGTAGTATCAGAGGGATCCGGGCGACTGGGGCCAACGTCCTGACTTTC.